This record looks at one T cell receptor (beta chain) sequence and its context. Its antigen is as yet unknown. This sample was taken from a study of T cells in localized non-small cell lung cancer. Generated by immunoSEQ multiplex PCR, the TCRdb table keeps only in-frame clones and is missing some. The data hold about 40,000 clones, with approximately 86% observed a single time. Whole-study findings and limits: A raised T cell density in blood coincided with lengthier overall survival. Uninvolved nearby lung showed the greatest T cell clonality, exceeding that found in tumor. Multi-region tumor sequencing was not done, so intratumor heterogeneity could not be excluded. Detection in adjacent lung was observed for a median approximately 53 of the top 100 tumor clones.

CDR3 length equals 16 residues. V was pared by 4 bases and J by 5 bases, with 21 bases between. Germline CDR1 LGHNT, CDR2 FRNRAP. J is TRBJ2-7 and V is TRBV12-5; a possible D gene is TRBD1 (6 bases). This specimen was peripheral blood, taken before any cancer treatment. The clonotype originates from a man aged 18-55 years with stage I lung adenocarcinoma. The CDR3 DNA follows: TGTGCTAGTGGTTCCGACGTACGGCAGGGGACGGACGAGCAGTACTTC. It translates to CASGSDVRQGTDEQYF.